A selection of T cell receptor beta chains follows, all from one sample in a study of blood T cell repertoires in COVID-19. Clones were sequenced by immunoSEQ multiplex PCR, and TCRdb holds only the in-frame ones, with some missing. The profile shows approximately 50,000 clones, 87% of them singletons. The sample comprised peripheral blood. These receptors were collected from a human donor in a cohort sampled during active COVID-19. The CDR3 runs from the conserved cysteine through the conserved F or W. The order of the fields is V gene, J gene, CDR3 length, CDR3 protein.

>TRBV28|TRBJ2-1|15
CASSLGGRARDEQFF
>TRBV3-1/TRBV3-2|TRBJ2-1|16
CASSTARGGGRNEQFF
>TRBV19|TRBJ2-7|13
CASSMQISYEQYF
>TRBV2|TRBJ2-3|15
CASSGGGRVGDTQYF
>TRBV2|TRBJ2-7|14
CASSLLSPQGGQYF
>TRBV29-1|TRBJ2-1|12
CSARNRVHEQFF
>TRBV10-3|TRBJ1-4|14
CAISESSQRGLLFF
>TRBV28|TRBJ2-7|15
CASSPPDRGKNEQYF
>TRBV3-1/TRBV3-2|TRBJ1-6|14
CASGGGAYNSPLHF
>TRBV6-6|TRBJ1-1|12
CAIGGGYTEAFF
>TRBV3-1/TRBV3-2|TRBJ1-4|15
CASSQVGQGSEKLFF
>TRBV5-1|TRBJ2-7|12
CASRGTGYEQYF
>TRBV2|TRBJ2-5|14
CASSVQPQQGTQYF
>TRBV19|TRBJ2-7|15
CASSMKGRESYEQYF
>TRBV28|TRBJ2-3|14
CASKLAGSTDTQYF
>TRBV9|TRBJ1-1|13
CASSVGGFTEAFF
>TRBV5-1|TRBJ2-7|15
CASSGRTGVKNEQYF
>TRBV7-9|TRBJ1-6|14
CASSTSSYNSPLHF
>TRBV29-1|TRBJ2-1|17
CSVRGLAGPLVSNEQFF
>TRBV4-3|TRBJ2-7|16
CASSQDTGTVYYEQYF
>TRBV7-2|TRBJ2-7|14
CASSSTSGNYEQYF
>TRBV30|TRBJ2-7|11
CAWSALYEQYF
>TRBV29-1|TRBJ1-1|13
CSAQGQGNTEAFF
>TRBV6-5|TRBJ2-7|13
CSSAPRDSYEQYF
>TRBV9|TRBJ2-3|14
CASSVLGLTDTQYF
>TRBV11-3|TRBJ2-3|17
CASSLPDTSGPTDTQYF
>TRBV7-2|TRBJ2-1|17
CASSLRLAREVHNEQFF
>TRBV19|TRBJ2-6|18
CASSDRDRGLPGANVLTF
>TRBV19|TRBJ2-3|14
CASSMPRSTDTQYF
>TRBV6-6|TRBJ2-7|15
CASSYPGTGLYEQYF
>TRBV5-5|TRBJ2-7|12
CASSTASYEQYF
>TRBV7-2|TRBJ2-3|16
CASSLAPSGRTDTQYF
>TRBV29-1|TRBJ2-7|15
CSVEKIGQEYYEQYF
>TRBV11-3|TRBJ2-7|15
CASSPGSSGSGEQYF
>TRBV18|TRBJ2-1|13
CASSPRGGEEQFF
>TRBV20-1|TRBJ2-7|9
CSEQNEQYF
>TRBV7-2|TRBJ2-2|16
CASSLAPGLGAGELFF
>TRBV28|TRBJ2-7|15
CASSQPRDRAYEQYF
>TRBV24-1|TRBJ2-3|17
CATSAYSGGTSTDTQYF
>TRBV18|TRBJ1-1|14
CASSPGQGNTEAFF
>TRBV3-1/TRBV3-2|TRBJ1-1|11
CASSAGTEAFF
>TRBV5-6|TRBJ2-1|15
CASSSVLAVYNEQFF
>TRBV27|TRBJ2-5|16
CASSLSRDRGRETQYF
>TRBV19|TRBJ2-5|14
CASSMTSGTETQYF
>TRBV28|TRBJ2-7|15
CASRPAGGAGYEQYF
>TRBV14|TRBJ2-5|14
CASSQGFRQETQYF
>TRBV4-1|TRBJ2-5|15
CASSQESGTGRTQYF
>TRBV3-1/TRBV3-2|TRBJ1-1|16
CASSQEGGGGHTEAFF
>TRBV5-6|TRBJ1-4|12
CASSVMGEKLFF
>TRBV21-1|TRBJ1-4|16
CASSKVGQGDDEKLFF
>TRBV5-6|TRBJ2-7|15
CASSAWDRRTYEQYF
>TRBV4-2|TRBJ2-7|16
CASSQDAQVKSYEQYF
>TRBV5-1|TRBJ1-2|15
CASSYLGDANYGYTF
>TRBV15|TRBJ1-6|17
CATSRVLKTGSNSPLHF
>TRBV18|TRBJ2-4|15
CASSPVTGLQNIQYF
>TRBV6-2/TRBV6-3|TRBJ2-7|15
CASSYSGLAGFEQYF
>TRBV30|TRBJ1-2|14
CAWIRTGRVGGYTF
>TRBV7-2|TRBJ1-4|14
CASSFQGAGEKLFF
>TRBV30|TRBJ1-2|15
CAWRQGGPQNYGYTF
>TRBV18|TRBJ1-1|18
CASSPGTGGDLMNTEAFF